The 24 T cell receptor beta chains given below trace back to one sample, sequenced in a study of blood T cell repertoires in COVID-19. TCRdb's copy holds only in-frame clones and misses some; the assay was immunoSEQ multiplex PCR. The sample contains 120,000 or so clones, around 87% of which appear only once. The specimen was peripheral blood. All receptors come from a human donor in a cohort sampled during active COVID-19.

The rearrangement uses TRBV11-2 and TRBJ2-7, with D perhaps matching TRBD2 (5 bases). V lost 1 base and J 2 bases, leaving 9 bases between the germline ends. The CDR3 is 14 residues long. CDR1 and CDR2 from the germline V gene are SGHAT and FQNNGV. The CDR3 DNA is TGTGCCAGCAGCTTAGGGGGAGCTCCCTACGAGCAGTACTTC. It specifies CASSLGGAPYEQYF.

V usage is TRBV19 and J usage is TRBJ2-2; the match to TRBD2 covers 7 bases. This CDR3 has 12 residues. The germline V gene has CDR1 LNHDA and CDR2 SQIVND (reference sequence). The ends lost 11 bases at V and 7 bases at J; junction bases unmatched: 7. The CDR3 reads CASGLAVGELFF. As DNA, the CDR3 is TGTGCCTCCGGGCTAGCGGTCGGGGAGCTGTTTTTT.

The chain employs TRBV29-1 and TRBJ2-1, with 7 bases aligning to TRBD2. Trimming cost V 5 bases and J 0 bases; bases outside gene matches: 7. CDR1 and CDR2 from the germline V gene are SQVTM and ANQGSEA. The CDR3 is 15 residues long. In DNA, the CDR3 is TGCAGCGTTAATGGGGGGGGTAGCTCCTACAATGAGCAGTTCTTC. It codes for CSVNGGGSSYNEQFF.

This clone was seen a single time. The rearrangement uses TRBV28 and TRBJ1-2; perhaps TRBD1 as D (5 bases). CDR1 is MDHEN and CDR2 is SYDVKM in the germline V gene. The CDR3 is made up of 13 amino acids. V lost 9 bases and J lost 6, with 17 bases in between. CDR3 loop: CASWGGPHHGYTF. The CDR3 nucleotides read TGTGCCAGTTGGGGGGGACCCCATCATGGCTACACCTTC.

This clone was detected only once. The rearrangement links TRBV27 to TRBJ1-5, with 7 bases lining up with TRBD1. V gave up 5 bases and J gave up 4 bases; unmatched junction bases: 14. CDR1 and CDR2 from the germline V gene are MNHEY and SMNVEV (reference sequence). This CDR3 region has 17 residues. CDR3 region: CASSTLPSTGRNQPQHF. DNA of the CDR3: TGTGCCAGCAGTACCCTGCCTTCGACAGGGCGAAATCAGCCCCAGCATTTT.

V and J are TRBV7-9 and TRBJ1-6, with D possibly being TRBD1 (6 bases). There are 16 residues in the CDR3. V lost 5 bases and J 7 bases, leaving 18 bases between the germline ends. Germline CDR1 SEHNR, CDR2 FQNEAQ (reference sequence). For the CDR3, the DNA is TGTGCCAGCAGCCCCGCGGGGGCAGGGGACAATTCACCCCTCCACTTT. Amino acid sequence: CASSPAGAGDNSPLHF.

This chain connects TRBV7-2 to TRBJ2-1; TRBD1 aligns across 10 bases. V lost 6 bases, J lost 3 bases, and 8 bases stayed unmatched. Per germline, CDR1 SGHTA and CDR2 FQGNSA. The CDR3 has 16 amino acids. CDR3 in amino acids: CASRRMTGGFYNEQFF. In DNA, the CDR3 is TGTGCCAGCAGGAGAATGACAGGGGGCTTCTACAATGAGCAGTTCTTC.

The genes are TRBV2 and TRBJ2-1, with D hard to call. The V end was cut by 3 bases, the J end by 0 bases, with 6 bases between. The CDR3 consists of 14 residues. Germline CDR1 is SNHLY and CDR2 is FYNNEI. CDR3 in amino acids: CASSDHSSYNEQFF. The CDR3 coding sequence is TGTGCCAGCAGTGACCACAGCTCCTACAATGAGCAGTTCTTC. Combining the CDR3 with reference TRBV2 and TRBJ2-1 gives the whole variable domain EPEVTQTPSHQVTQMGQEVILRCVPISNHLYFYWYRQILGQKVEFLVSFYNNEISEKSEIFDDQFSVERPDGSNFTLKIRSTKLEDSAMYFCASSDHSSYNEQFFGPGTRLTVL.

A single count supports this clone. V gene TRBV12-5 combines with J gene TRBJ2-3, with 15 positions matching TRBD2. The CDR3 runs 19 residues. With V trimmed by 4 bases and J by 3 bases, 11 bases remained unmatched. The germline CDR1 and CDR2 sequences are LGHNT and FRNRAP. CDR3 residues: CASGSSGTSGRWGTDTQYF. The CDR3 DNA reads as TGTGCTAGTGGTTCGTCCGGGACTAGCGGGAGGTGGGGAACAGATACGCAGTATTTT.

The rearrangement links TRBV2 to TRBJ2-5; a possible D gene is TRBD2 (7 bases). Germline CDR1 and CDR2: SNHLY and FYNNEI. The CDR3 is made up of 16 amino acids. The germline V and J ends were trimmed by 6 bases and 2 bases, with 19 bases remaining between them. The chain's CDR3 is CASSQTARGGQETQYF. Here the CDR3 DNA reads TGTGCCAGCAGCCAAACGGCCAGGGGAGGGCAAGAGACCCAGTACTTC.

This chain uses TRBV18 with TRBJ2-3; 14 positions match TRBD2. CDR1 is KGHSH, CDR2 LQKENI, per germline. The V gene end was trimmed by 3 bases and the J gene end by 7 bases; junction bases not matched to a gene: 3. The CDR3 is 15 residues long. The CDR3 loop reads CASSPGTSGGNTQYF. The CDR3 DNA sequence: TGTGCCAGCTCACCCGGGACTAGCGGGGGTAATACGCAGTATTTT. The full variable domain, rest sourced from reference TRBV18 and TRBJ2-3, is NAGVMQNPRHLVRRRGQEARLRCSPMKGHSHVYWYRQLPEEGLKFMVYLQKENIIDESGMPKERFSAEFPKEGPSILRIQQVVRGDSAAYFCASSPGTSGGNTQYFGPGTRLTVL.

This chain uses TRBV28 with TRBJ2-1; possible D gene TRBD1, 7 bases. The CDR3 runs 16 residues. The V and J ends lost 5 bases and 6 bases respectively, with 20 bases between them. Germline V gene sequence: CDR1 MDHEN, CDR2 SYDVKM. CDR3 loop: CASSVQGGRVGNEQFF. CDR3 DNA: TGTGCCAGCAGTGTCCAGGGGGGAAGGGTTGGCAATGAGCAGTTCTTC.

The chain joins TRBV19 to TRBJ1-5, with a weak D call TRBD1 (5 bases). The CDR3 length is 15 residues. Germline V gene sequence: CDR1 LNHDA, CDR2 SQIVND (reference sequence). Trimming took 1 base from V and 4 from J, leaving 11 bases between them. The CDR3 protein is CASSIVPGPNQPQHF. CDR3 DNA: TGTGCCAGTAGTATAGTACCAGGGCCGAATCAGCCCCAGCATTTT.

The CDR3, as DNA: TGTGCCAGCAGCCCAAGACGCGGGACAGGGGGGTATGGCTACACCTTC. As protein: CASSPRRGTGGYGYTF. This chain links TRBV7-9 with TRBJ1-2; 11 bases fit TRBD1. Per the germline V gene, CDR1 is SEHNR and CDR2 is FQNEAQ (reference sequence). The CDR3 extends over 16 amino acids. The V and J ends lost 5 bases and 5 bases, in that order; junction bases with no gene match: 10.

This chain uses TRBV5-4 with TRBJ1-3, with D possibly TRBD1 on 6 matching bases. This CDR3 comprises 16 residues. Germline V gene data show CDR1 as SGHNT and CDR2 as YYREEE (reference sequence). V was clipped by 0 bases and J by 9 bases, with 19 bases between them. The CDR3 is CASSLGDKSLSGTIYF. The CDR3 DNA follows: TGTGCCAGCAGCTTGGGGGACAAGTCGTTATCTGGCACCATATATTTT.

The chain couples TRBV6-6 to TRBJ1-2, with D tentatively TRBD1 (5 bases). The ends were cut back, 4 bases at V and 6 bases at J, with 18 bases in the middle. CDR1 MNHNY and CDR2 SVGAGI come from the germline V gene (reference sequence). CDR3 length: 15 amino acids. CDR3 region: CASSSSPRGGDGYTF. In DNA form, the CDR3 reads TGTGCCAGCAGTTCATCACCGCGGGGGGGAGATGGCTACACCTTC.

This clone has just a few counts. The V and J genes are TRBV19 and TRBJ1-5; D is uncertain. The CDR3 has 21 residues. Germline V CDR1 and CDR2: LNHDA, SQIVND (reference sequence). V lost 3 bases and J lost 0, with 27 bases in between. CDR3 DNA: TGTGCCAGTAGTATCCAAATTTATTTGGATCTTCAGGCGACTAGCAATCAGCCCCAGCATTTT. The encoded protein is CASSIQIYLDLQATSNQPQHF.

The chain couples TRBV19 to TRBJ1-1; D might be TRBD1 (5 bases). There are 17 residues in the CDR3. V lost 1 base and J lost 1, with 16 bases in between. Germline values: CDR1 LNHDA, CDR2 SQIVND (reference sequence). In DNA, the CDR3 is TGTGCCAGTAGTATAGGGGTTCACAGGTACAGGAACACTGAAGCTTTCTTT. Its protein is CASSIGVHRYRNTEAFF.

The chain recombines TRBV5-1 with TRBJ1-5, with TRBD1 as a possible D gene (6 bases). Trimming cost V 4 bases and J 5 bases, with 13 bases left between them. The CDR3 is 14 residues long. CDR1 is SGHRS and CDR2 is YFSETQ in the germline V gene. The DNA for the CDR3 is TGCGCCAGCAGCGTACAGGGAGGGGATCAGCCCCAGCATTTT. Translation gives CASSVQGGDQPQHF.

This sequence joins TRBV18 and TRBJ1-5; D is unclear. CDR1 and CDR2 from the germline V gene are KGHSH and LQKENI. Between the trimmed V and J ends, which lost 0 bases and 2 bases, there was a span of 5 bases. This CDR3 region has 14 residues. The CDR3 region has the DNA TGTGCCAGCTCACCACCACCAGGCAATCAGCCCCAGCATTTT. Translating it yields CASSPPPGNQPQHF.

The V and J genes are TRBV6-5 and TRBJ2-7; 11 nucleotides align to TRBD2. CDR3 length: 16 amino acids. CDR1 is MNHEY and CDR2 is SVGAGI in the germline V gene. V lost 4 bases to trimming and J lost 4 bases; unmatched junction nucleotides: 9. CDR3 coding DNA: TGTGCCAGCAGTTCTGCCCAAACTAGCGGGAGTTACGAGCAGTACTTC. Amino acid sequence: CASSSAQTSGSYEQYF.

The V call is TRBV4-1, the J call TRBJ1-5; D is ambiguous. Germline CDR1 and CDR2: MGHRA and YSYEKL. This CDR3 spans 16 amino acids. V dropped 0 bases and J dropped 1 base, with 10 bases sitting between them. CDR3: CASSQDSGSSNQPQHF. CDR3 nucleotides: TGCGCCAGCAGCCAAGACTCGGGTTCGAGCAATCAGCCCCAGCATTTT.

CDR3 residues: CASSLVTYRTGERYYEQYF. Here the CDR3 DNA reads TGCGCCAGCAGCTTGGTCACCTATAGAACAGGGGAGCGATACTACGAGCAGTACTTC. The chain has TRBV5-1 and TRBJ2-7; 7 positions agree with TRBD1. This CDR3 region has 19 residues. Germline V gives CDR1 SGHRS, CDR2 YFSETQ. V lost 0 bases to trimming and J lost 3 bases; unmatched junction nucleotides: 18.

V usage is TRBV18 and J usage is TRBJ2-7, with 7 bases lining up with TRBD2. Germline lookup yields CDR1 KGHSH and CDR2 LQKENI. This CDR3 is built from 14 residues. Trimming removed 0 bases from V and 1 base from J; junction bases left unmatched: 0. In DNA, the CDR3 is TGTGCCAGCTCACCACCGGGAGGGTCCTACGAGCAGTACTTC. Its translation is CASSPPGGSYEQYF.